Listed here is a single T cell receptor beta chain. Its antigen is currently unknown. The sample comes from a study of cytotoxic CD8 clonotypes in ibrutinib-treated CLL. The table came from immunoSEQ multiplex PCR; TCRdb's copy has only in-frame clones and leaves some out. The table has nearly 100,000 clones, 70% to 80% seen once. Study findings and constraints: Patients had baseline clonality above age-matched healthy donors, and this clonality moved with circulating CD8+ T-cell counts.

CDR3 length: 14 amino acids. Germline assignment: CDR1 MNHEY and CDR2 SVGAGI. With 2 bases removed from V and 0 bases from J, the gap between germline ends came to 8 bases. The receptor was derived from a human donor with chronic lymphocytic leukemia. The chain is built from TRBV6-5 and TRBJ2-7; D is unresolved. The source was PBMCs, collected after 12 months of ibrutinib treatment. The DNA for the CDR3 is TGTGCCAGCAGTTACGGGTGGGGCTCCTACGAGCAGTACTTC. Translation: CASSYGWGSYEQYF.